The 25 T cell receptor beta chains reported below all come from one sample, sequenced in a study of T cell repertoires in cytomegalovirus infection. From the reads, TCRdb called clonotypes with MiXCR, one entry per CDR3 protein. The sample shows roughly 180,000 distinct CDR3 sequences, about 22% of them seen only once. No antigen has been assigned to these receptors. Sequencing used CD8+ T cells from cultured PBMCs, obtained from culture after CMV antigen stimulation. Receptors were obtained from a human donor in good health (CMV status not recorded). Some clones in this sample may be carry-over from other donors' samples.

Comment on this clonotype: Mismatch with germline at one junction end may stem from a read error. The chain recombines TRBV4-3 with TRBJ1-5; possibly TRBD1 for D (6 bases). The length of the CDR3 is 19 residues. Germline-derived CDR1 and CDR2 are LGHNA and YSLEER. The CDR3 here is CASSQDPHREGYSIQPQHF. CDR3 DNA: TGCGCCAGCAGCCAAGATCCCCACAGGGAGGGTTATAGCATTCAGCCCCAGCATTTT.

There are a few counts of this clonotype. V is TRBV6-5 and J is TRBJ2-1; 8 bases line up with TRBD1. Per germline, CDR1 MNHEY and CDR2 SVGAGI. The CDR3 length is 15 residues. Trimming at V came to 6 bases and at J to 4 bases, leaving 8 bases not matched to a gene. The CDR3 spells CASSPQGGEYNEQFF. In DNA, the CDR3 is TGTGCCAGCAGCCCACAGGGGGGTGAATACAATGAGCAGTTCTTC.

By share of the sample, this clonotype is medium-sized. This chain uses TRBV7-2 with TRBJ1-4; tentative D call: TRBD1 (6 bases). The CDR3 runs to 15 residues. Germline assignment: CDR1 SGHTA and CDR2 FQGNSA. V was shortened by 6 bases and J by 7 bases, with 18 bases between the two germline ends. CDR3: CASRYNTGWGEKLFF. CDR3 sequence (DNA): TGTGCCAGCAGATACAATACAGGGTGGGGTGAAAAACTGTTTTTT.

This clonotype showed up just a few times. The chain is built from TRBV6-2 or TRBV6-3 and TRBJ1-1, with TRBD1 identical over 7 bases. The trim removed 8 bases at V and 0 bases at J, leaving 6 bases unmatched. Germline CDR1 and CDR2: MNHEY and SVGEGT. CDR3 size: 14 residues. The CDR3 sequence is CASSRQGMNTEAFF. CDR3 bases: TGTGCCAGCTCCAGACAGGGCATGAACACTGAAGCTTTCTTT.

This rearrangement joins TRBV25-1 to TRBJ2-3; 9 nucleotides align to TRBD2. Per the germline V gene, CDR1 is MGHDK and CDR2 is SYGVNS. This CDR3 contains 16 residues. The ends lost 5 bases at V and 3 bases at J; junction bases unmatched: 9. As DNA, the CDR3 is TGTGCCAGCAGTTACCCGGGACTAGCAGGAACAGATACGCAGTATTTT. Protein product: CASSYPGLAGTDTQYF.

This chain connects TRBV7-6 to TRBJ2-1, with D uncertain. The CDR3 is made up of 16 amino acids. V was cut by 0 bases and J by 5 bases, with 14 bases left in between. Germline V CDR1 and CDR2: SGHVS, FNYEAQ. CDR3 DNA: TGTGCCAGCAGCTTAGCGGGCAGAATGAGCGACAATGAGCAGTTCTTC. Its protein is CASSLAGRMSDNEQFF.

This clonotype was seen more than once but under ten times. The chain has TRBV27 and TRBJ1-1, with 7 nucleotides matching TRBD1. In germline, CDR1 is MNHEY, CDR2 SMNVEV (reference sequence). V shed 6 bases and J 2 bases; nucleotides not matched to a gene: 6. The CDR3 has 14 residues. The CDR3 is CASSRGQINTEAFF. Written as DNA, the CDR3 is TGTGCCAGCAGCCGGGGACAGATTAACACTGAAGCTTTCTTT.

V is TRBV9 and J is TRBJ2-3; 7 bases line up with TRBD2. There are 13 residues in the CDR3. Per germline, CDR1 SGDLS and CDR2 YYNGEE. J was trimmed by 6 bases and V by 4 bases; bases with no gene match: 5. This chain's CDR3 is CASSPLLADTQYF. In DNA, the CDR3 is TGTGCCAGCAGCCCCCTACTAGCGGATACGCAGTATTTT.

This rearrangement joins TRBV6-2 or TRBV6-3 to TRBJ2-1; 15 nucleotides align to TRBD2. Losses at the gene ends were 6 bases for V and 8 bases for J; bases not matched to a gene: 11. CDR3 length: 17 amino acids. Germline CDR1 is MNHEY and CDR2 is SVGEGT. The CDR3 region is CASSPRTSGGANHEQFF. In DNA form, the CDR3 reads TGTGCCAGCAGCCCTCGGACTAGCGGGGGGGCCAACCATGAGCAGTTCTTC.

A remark on this clonotype: Without the conserved terminal phenylalanine or tryptophan, this CDR3 likely stems from a read error. The chain joins TRBV3-1 to TRBJ2-5; TRBD1 agrees at 9 bases. CDR1 and CDR2 from the germline V gene are LGHDT and YNNKEL (reference sequence). Trimming took 4 bases from V and 4 from J; bases not matched to a gene: 10. The CDR3 is 16 amino acids. CDR3 DNA sequence: TGTGCCAGCAGCCCCAAACCGGGACAGGGAGGAGAGACCCAGTACTTA. This codes for CASSPKPGQGGETQYL.

This clonotype turned up a few times. This CDR3 reads CASSQDRTGGDQPQHF. DNA for the CDR3: TGCGCCAGCAGCCAAGATCGGACAGGGGGAGACCAGCCCCAGCATTTT. The V call is TRBV4-3, the J call TRBJ1-5; 10 bases line up with TRBD1. The V gene end was trimmed by 0 bases and the J gene end by 7 bases; junction bases not matched to a gene: 6. The length of the CDR3 is 16 residues. Germline lookup yields CDR1 LGHNA and CDR2 YSLEER.

The table lists this clonotype with a few counts. The chain couples TRBV7-2 to TRBJ1-2, with D maybe TRBD1 (6 bases). Trimming pared 4 bases from V and 4 bases from J, leaving 13 bases between. Germline CDR1 is SGHTA and CDR2 is FQGNSA. The CDR3 totals 14 residues. The CDR3 DNA is TGTGCCAGCAGCTATACGGGACAAGTCTATGGCTACACCTTC. Encoded protein: CASSYTGQVYGYTF.

There are a few counts of this clonotype. The rearrangement links TRBV6-8 to TRBJ2-1, with 8 nucleotides matching TRBD1. CDR3 length equals 14 residues. Germline trimming cut 11 bases from V and 4 bases from J; bases unmatched to any gene: 10. Germline-derived CDR1 and CDR2 are MNHGY and SAAAGT. The CDR3 bases are TGTGCCTGTTCCTCAGGACAGGGATACAATGAGCAGTTCTTC. Residues: CACSSGQGYNEQFF.

This chain links TRBV4-1 with TRBJ1-4; the D is unclear. Germline V lookup: CDR1 MGHRA, CDR2 YSYEKL. Trimming pared 5 bases from V and 8 bases from J, leaving 9 bases between. The CDR3 contains 12 residues. The CDR3 spells CASSSTGEKLFF. In nucleotides, the CDR3 is TGCGCCAGCAGCTCCACTGGGGAAAAACTGTTTTTT.

This sequence joins TRBV4-3 and TRBJ2-2; D may correspond to TRBD1 or TRBD2 (5 bases each). The CDR3 runs 14 residues. Germline V gene lookup returns CDR1 LGHNA and CDR2 YSLEER. V lost 2 bases and J lost 5, with 9 bases in between. CDR3 nucleotide sequence: TGCGCCAGCAGCCAACTGGGGGAGACCGGGGAGCTGTTTTTT. This codes for CASSQLGETGELFF.

This chain connects TRBV6-1 to TRBJ1-3, with 7 positions matching TRBD1. Germline V gives CDR1 MNHNS, CDR2 SASEGT. The CDR3 is made up of 14 amino acids. J gave up 2 bases and V 5 bases, and 3 bases lay outside the gene matches. CDR3 sequence (DNA): TGTGCCAGCAGTCAAGGGACAGCTGGAAACACCATATATTTT. It encodes CASSQGTAGNTIYF.

In this sample, this clonotype turned up a few times. The chain recombines TRBV12-3 or TRBV12-4 with TRBJ2-3, with a tentative D call TRBD2 (6 bases). This CDR3 has 16 amino acids. V lost 7 bases and J 0 bases, leaving 17 bases between the germline ends. In nucleotides, the CDR3 is TGTGCCAGCACCATCGGCGGACTATTTAGCACAGATACGCAGTATTTT. Translation: CASTIGGLFSTDTQYF.

In this sample, this clonotype turned up a few times. The chain links TRBV27 to TRBJ1-5; possibly TRBD1 for D (5 bases). The V gene lost 8 bases and the J gene lost 4 bases, with 18 bases spanning the gap. This CDR3 has 15 amino acids. Germline CDR1 reads MNHEY; CDR2 reads SMNVEV (reference sequence). The CDR3, as DNA: TGTGCCAGCTCCCTCCTTAAGGGGAGGAATCAGCCCCAGCATTTT. It yields the protein CASSLLKGRNQPQHF.

This clonotype was seen a handful of times. This chain joins TRBV7-6 and TRBJ1-4; perhaps TRBD1 as D (5 bases). CDR1 and CDR2 from the germline V gene are SGHVS and FNYEAQ. Trimming stripped 2 bases from V and 7 bases from J, with 17 bases between. The CDR3 covers 16 residues. In DNA form, the CDR3 reads TGTGCCAGCAGCTTATCGCAGGGCGGTCATAGTGAAAAACTGTTTTTT. Amino acid sequence: CASSLSQGGHSEKLFF. Using reference TRBV7-6 and TRBJ1-4 for the parts outside the CDR3, the full variable domain is GAGVSQSPRYKVTKRGQDVALRCDPISGHVSLYWYRQALGQGPEFLTYFNYEAQQDKSGLPNDRFSAERPEGSISTLTIQRTEQRDSAMYRCASSLSQGGHSEKLFFGSGTQLSVL.

This clonotype was observed a single time. The chain recombines TRBV11-2 with TRBJ1-6; D possibly corresponds to TRBD1 (6 bases). This CDR3 has 13 amino acids. Germline V gives CDR1 SGHAT, CDR2 FQNNGV. The V end lost 5 bases, the J end lost 10 bases, and 12 bases lay between the germline ends. The CDR3: CASSPGQISPLHF. CDR3 sequence (DNA): TGTGCCAGCAGCCCCGGACAGATCTCACCCCTCCACTTT. Combining the CDR3 with reference TRBV11-2 and TRBJ1-6 gives the whole variable domain EAGVAQSPRYKIIEKRQSVAFWCNPISGHATLYWYQQILGQGPKLLIQFQNNGVVDDSQLPKDRFSAERLKGVDSTLKIQPAKLEDSAVYLCASSPGQISPLHFGNGTRLTVT.

The chain uses TRBV3-1 and TRBJ2-7, with D tentatively TRBD1 (6 bases). V lost 0 bases, J lost 4 bases, and 7 bases lay in between. Germline V gene data show CDR1 as LGHDT and CDR2 as YNNKEL (reference sequence). CDR3 length equals 13 residues. The CDR3 sequence is CASSQEQGYEQYF. CDR3 in DNA: TGTGCCAGCAGCCAAGAACAGGGTTACGAGCAGTACTTC.

The rearrangement uses TRBV6-2 or TRBV6-3 and TRBJ1-3; D not resolved. V was trimmed by 2 bases and J by 0 bases, leaving 2 bases between them. The CDR3 spans 13 residues. Looked up from germline, CDR1 is MNHEY and CDR2 is SVGEGT. CDR3 sequence reads: CASSYSSGNTIYF. As DNA, the CDR3 is TGTGCCAGCAGTTACAGCTCTGGAAACACCATATATTTT.

This clonotype appeared a few times. This chain links TRBV7-9 with TRBJ2-2; TRBD1 agrees at 11 bases. This CDR3 is built from 18 residues. Losses at the gene ends were 4 bases for V and 5 bases for J; bases not matched to a gene: 12. Germline-derived CDR1 and CDR2 are SEHNR and FQNEAQ (reference sequence). DNA of the CDR3: TGTGCCAGCAGCTCACAACCTGGGACAGGGGGAAGAACCGGGGAGCTGTTTTTT. Protein sequence: CASSSQPGTGGRTGELFF.

The chain recombines TRBV7-4 with TRBJ2-3, with 16 nucleotides matching TRBD2. The trim removed 4 bases at V and 5 bases at J, leaving 3 bases unmatched. The germline gives CDR1 SGHVT, CDR2 SQSDAQ. The CDR3 contains 16 residues. CDR3 DNA: TGTGCCAGCAGCTGGGGACTAGCGGGAGGGAGAGATACGCAGTATTTT. It is translated as CASSWGLAGGRDTQYF.

The chain employs TRBV12-3 or TRBV12-4 and TRBJ1-1; D unresolved. CDR3 size: 14 residues. The ends were cut back, 3 bases at V and 0 bases at J, with 8 bases in the middle. The DNA for the CDR3 is TGTGCCAGCAGTTTTAGGCAGGTGAACACTGAAGCTTTCTTT. This encodes CASSFRQVNTEAFF.